This T cell receptor (beta chain) was found in a study of blood T cell repertoires in COVID-19 (dated by TCRdb to the early 2020s). Some background on the complete study: The collaborator samples originated in the United States, Italy and Spain and spanned the acute and convalescent phases of COVID-19. A de-identified subject ID, COVID-19 status, age in years and sex were almost always included in the sample metadata. A freely available public database, intended as a resource for researchers studying the immune response to SARS-CoV-2, is where the repertoires were released. Samples came from the ongoing ImmuneRACE study (first 160 participants) plus 1,254 subjects from 6 global collaborators. Deeply sampled blood TCRbeta repertoires from subjects exposed to, actively infected with, or recovered from COVID-19 were included in the dataset. The material from the prospective study consisted of cDNA or gDNA derived from T cells, B-cell-depleted T cells, or PBMCs. Where available, HLA class I and class II types were taken from metadata supplied by the sample provider and were not determined by assay-based typing.

TCRbeta CDR3 regions were amplified from genomic DNA using the immunoSEQ Assay, a bias-controlled multiplex PCR. In the source study's methods: The number of nucleated cells in each sample was estimated from the amplification of reference gene primers within the assay. To quantify the absolute abundance of each unique TCRbeta CDR3 rearrangement, sequence reads were collapsed and filtered. For each sample, productive Simpson clonality was calculated by taking the square root of Simpson's diversity index across productive rearrangements. TCRdb retrieved this table from immuneACCESS and kept in-frame rearrangements only. Not all clones are present; in checked studies, unresolved V genes account for under half, and no reason is known for the remainder. D and trimming were read from the DNA, whereas the V and J calls and clone size are those reported in that table. The sample data list around 150,000 clones, and less than 90% of these were observed just once. Jointly, the top ten make up 8% to 9% of the sample.

One collaborating source in Seattle enrolled patients while the patients were actively infected and followed the patients over time throughout the course of disease. Whole blood was collected in K2EDTA tubes by collaborating institutions according to the institutions' own protocols. For TCRbeta analysis, collaborators shipped samples as frozen whole blood, isolated PBMCs, or DNA extracted from either of those sample types. Comments on this clone: This clone's antigen is unknown. No base qualities exist here, and no much larger clone lies one base off it.

The paper as a whole reports these results and caveats: The quantity of clinical and demographic metadata differed by source and by participant and was supplied without curation.

The sequenced material came from peripheral blood. The TCR sequence derives from a young man with COVID-19, enrolled during active disease.

The bases read TGTGCCAGCAGCTTAATTCTAGATACGCAGTATTTT. Its product reads: CASSLILDTQYF. This receptor chain uses TRBV11-2 and TRBJ2-3, with the identity of the D gene unclear. The CDR3 covers 12 residues, taking in both the cysteine and the phenylalanine. Of all the DNA, just the CDR3 is kept, 36 bases in frame from base 1. Cut back by 2 bases and 5 bases, the V and J ends lie 5 bases apart. Sequences SGHAT (CDR1) and FQNNGV (CDR2) are obtained from the germline V gene.